This TCR beta chain stems from a study of T cell repertoires in cytomegalovirus infection. Study summary: A matching HLA type, together with CMV infection, was signaled by public TCR beta signatures. Regarding the study as a whole: Clonotype analysis showed dominance of the ex vivo response by HLA-C-restricted CMV-specific TCR beta clonotypes. Cumulative public TCR beta family frequency identified carriers of CMV plus the relevant HLA.

V lost 0 bases and J 0 bases, leaving 12 bases between the germline ends. CDR3 length equals 16 residues. Germline CDR1 reads DFQATT; CDR2 reads SNEGSKA (reference sequence). This clonotype was seen only a few times. The antigen is undetermined. Each CDR3 protein gets one entry after TCRdb re-called the reads with MiXCR. Of 200,000 to 300,000 distinct CDR3 sequences in the sample, 9% to 15% were seen once. Material: PBMCs. This chain links TRBV20-1 with TRBJ2-4; TRBD2 is a possible D gene (5 bases). The TCR sequence derives from a human donor in good health (CMV status not recorded). Some clones in this sample may be carry-over from other donors' samples. The CDR3 DNA follows: TGCAGTGCTAGAGATGCGGGCTCCTCAGCCAAAAACATTCAGTACTTC. The encoded protein is CSARDAGSSAKNIQYF.